A single sample is the source of the 21 T cell receptor beta chains below, sequenced in a study of blood T cell repertoires in COVID-19. Data came from immunoSEQ multiplex PCR; TCRdb stores just in-frame clones and leaves some out. The sample holds roughly 110,000 clones; 71% are singletons and the top ten take 0.9%. Material for sequencing was peripheral blood. These receptors all come from a human donor with acute or convalescent COVID-19. The donor label of this sample is uncertain.

DNA of the CDR3: TGCAGTGCTAGTTGGGGGACTAGCGGGGAGTCAGAGACCCAGTACTTC. Residues: CSASWGTSGESETQYF. This rearrangement joins TRBV20-1 to TRBJ2-5; 13 bases agree with TRBD2. Trimming took 3 bases from V and 4 from J; bases not matched to a gene: 8. The CDR3 runs 16 residues. Germline V gene lookup returns CDR1 DFQATT and CDR2 SNEGSKA (reference sequence).

This clone was detected only once. V gene TRBV10-3 combines with J gene TRBJ1-4, with D unresolved. V lost 0 bases and J lost 4, with 12 bases in between. CDR1 ENHRY and CDR2 SYGVKD come from the germline V gene. This CDR3 is 16 amino acids long. CDR3: CAISESPASGNEKLFF. In nucleotides, the CDR3 is TGTGCCATCAGTGAGTCGCCCGCAAGCGGTAATGAAAAACTGTTTTTT.

The rearrangement links TRBV6-6 to TRBJ1-1; no firm D call. V lost 4 bases and J lost 10, with 13 bases in between. CDR3 length equals 12 residues. Germline values: CDR1 MNHNY, CDR2 SVGAGI (reference sequence). The CDR3 nucleotides are TGTGCCAGCAGTTTGGGCGGGCTGGGAGCTTTCTTT. It translates to CASSLGGLGAFF.

The chain employs TRBV3-1 (or the pseudogene TRBV3-2) and TRBJ2-2; 8 bases are a match to TRBD1. The V gene's germline CDR1 is LGHDT and CDR2 YNNKEL (reference sequence). CDR3 length: 16 residues. Trimming at V came to 4 bases and at J to 0 bases, leaving 4 bases not matched to a gene. CDR3 region: CASSLGGQANTGELFF. In nucleotides, the CDR3 is TGTGCCAGCAGCCTCGGGGGACAGGCGAACACCGGGGAGCTGTTTTTT.

The chain carries TRBV2 and TRBJ1-2; D is perhaps TRBD1 (6 bases). Germline V CDR1 and CDR2: SNHLY, FYNNEI. Trimming took off 5 bases at V and 10 bases at J, with 11 bases between the two ends. There are 11 residues in the CDR3. The CDR3 spells CASSLDRFYTF. CDR3 sequence (DNA): TGTGCCAGCAGTTTGGACAGATTCTACACCTTC.

This clone was observed at least ten times. The chain carries TRBV4-1 and TRBJ2-1; TRBD1 agrees at 7 bases. Germline lookup yields CDR1 MGHRA and CDR2 YSYEKL. The CDR3 has 17 residues. J gave up 3 bases and V 5 bases, and 13 bases lay outside the gene matches. CDR3 DNA sequence: TGCGCCAGCAGCACCCCTAGACCGAGACAGGGCTACAATGAGCAGTTCTTC. Its translation is CASSTPRPRQGYNEQFF.

This clone was recorded only once. This chain joins TRBV4-1 and TRBJ2-5, with 8 nucleotides matching TRBD2. The CDR3 has 17 amino acids. The germline CDR1 and CDR2 sequences are MGHRA and YSYEKL. Losses at the gene ends were 0 bases for V and 5 bases for J; bases not matched to a gene: 11. The CDR3 bases are TGCGCCAGCAGCCAAGAAGGGATGGGACTAGGTGCGGAGACCCAGTACTTC. This gives the protein CASSQEGMGLGAETQYF.

The chain is built from TRBV3-1 (or the pseudogene TRBV3-2) and TRBJ1-5; TRBD1 matches 7 bases. Germline loops: CDR1 LGHDT, CDR2 YNNKEL (reference sequence). This CDR3 region has 14 residues. V shed 0 bases and J 11 bases; nucleotides not matched to a gene: 7. In DNA form, the CDR3 reads TGTGCCAGCAGCCAAGATCGTAGACAGGGAGCCCAGCATTTT. This translates into CASSQDRRQGAQHF.

The chain employs TRBV15 and TRBJ1-2; 8 bases map to TRBD1. Germline CDR1 and CDR2: LNHNV and YYDKDF (reference sequence). Trimming cost V 4 bases and J 2 bases; bases outside gene matches: 9. This CDR3 spans 16 amino acids. This CDR3 reads CATSIPGTGHNYGYTF. The CDR3, as DNA: TGTGCCACCAGCATACCCGGGACAGGACACAACTATGGCTACACCTTC.

This rearrangement joins TRBV6-5 to TRBJ1-5; 7 nucleotides line up with TRBD1. V was clipped by 6 bases and J by 0 bases; unmatched bases: 2. The CDR3 contains 14 residues. Germline loops: CDR1 MNHEY, CDR2 SVGAGI. This chain's CDR3 is CASRGQYSNQPQHF. The CDR3 region has the DNA TGTGCCAGCAGGGGACAGTATAGCAATCAGCCCCAGCATTTT.

The CDR3 region has the DNA TGTGCCAGCAGCTTAGGAGGGAGAGAGACCCAGTACTTC. It translates to CASSLGGRETQYF. The V and J genes are TRBV7-6 and TRBJ2-5, with D possibly matching TRBD2 (5 bases). V lost 1 base and J lost 4, with 7 bases in between. Germline lookup yields CDR1 SGHVS and CDR2 FNYEAQ. The CDR3 runs 13 residues.

This rearrangement joins TRBV7-2 to TRBJ1-5; D is unresolved. The CDR3 length is 14 residues. The V end was cut by 5 bases, the J end by 3 bases, with 11 bases between. Germline CDR1 SGHTA, CDR2 FQGNSA. CDR3 nucleotides: TGTGCCAGCAGCCAGGCAGGCCACAATCAGCCCCAGCATTTT. Translation gives CASSQAGHNQPQHF.

This rearrangement joins TRBV19 to TRBJ2-1; D possibly corresponds to TRBD2 (5 bases). Trimming stripped 3 bases from V and 9 bases from J, with 9 bases between. Germline lookup yields CDR1 LNHDA and CDR2 SQIVND (reference sequence). The CDR3 loop spans 12 amino acids. The CDR3: CASSINRGEQFF. The CDR3 nucleotides are TGTGCCAGTAGTATCAACCGGGGTGAGCAGTTCTTC.

This chain joins TRBV12-3 or TRBV12-4 and TRBJ1-5; no firm D call. V lost 6 bases to trimming and J lost 1 base, with 4 bases between them. The CDR3 is 12 amino acids. The CDR3 protein is CASSYSNQPQHF. CDR3 sequence (DNA): TGTGCCAGCAGCTACAGCAATCAGCCCCAGCATTTT.

The chain recombines TRBV27 with TRBJ1-2, with D perhaps matching TRBD1 (6 bases). The length of the CDR3 is 15 residues. Germline assignment: CDR1 MNHEY and CDR2 SMNVEV (reference sequence). V was cut by 6 bases and J by 1 base, with 15 bases left in between. CDR3 in amino acids: CASRIAGTLNYGYTF. CDR3 sequence (DNA): TGTGCCAGCAGGATCGCCGGGACACTTAACTATGGCTACACCTTC.

The chain links TRBV2 to TRBJ1-1; 11 nucleotides agree with TRBD1. There are 15 residues in the CDR3. CDR1 is SNHLY, CDR2 FYNNEI, per germline. Trimming took 6 bases from V and 6 from J; bases not matched to a gene: 9. The DNA for the CDR3 is TGTGCCAGCAGAGCGGACAGGGGGCCGGTAGCTGAAGCTTTCTTT. This encodes CASRADRGPVAEAFF. Full variable domain (outside the CDR3, taken from reference TRBV2 and TRBJ1-1): EPEVTQTPSHQVTQMGQEVILRCVPISNHLYFYWYRQILGQKVEFLVSFYNNEISEKSEIFDDQFSVERPDGSNFTLKIRSTKLEDSAMYFCASRADRGPVAEAFFGQGTRLTVV.

The rearrangement joins TRBV27 to TRBJ1-2; the match to TRBD1 covers 10 bases. The CDR3 sequence is 15 residues long. V gave up 5 bases and J gave up 0 bases; unmatched junction bases: 3. Germline CDR1 is MNHEY and CDR2 is SMNVEV (reference sequence). CDR3 residues: CASSRDRGANYGYTF. For the CDR3, the DNA is TGTGCCAGCAGTAGGGACAGGGGCGCTAACTATGGCTACACCTTC.

This chain connects TRBV27 to TRBJ1-6, with 8 positions matching TRBD1. Germline assignment: CDR1 MNHEY and CDR2 SMNVEV (reference sequence). Losses at the gene ends were 4 bases for V and 10 bases for J; bases not matched to a gene: 3. The CDR3 is made up of 13 amino acids. The CDR3, as DNA: TGTGCCAGCAGTTCAGGGGGCAGGTCACCCCTCCACTTT. Protein sequence: CASSSGGRSPLHF.

CDR3 region: CASSEAHAVTNEKLFF. The CDR3 region has the DNA TGTGCCAGCAGTGAAGCGCATGCAGTAACTAATGAAAAACTGTTTTTT. The chain employs TRBV6-1 and TRBJ1-4; D uncertain. The CDR3 totals 16 residues. The germline gives CDR1 MNHNS, CDR2 SASEGT. The V end lost 0 bases, the J end lost 1 base, and 9 bases lay between the germline ends.

The rearrangement joins TRBV2 to TRBJ1-3; TRBD1 is a possible D gene (6 bases). V lost 6 bases, J lost 0 bases, and 12 bases lay in between. This CDR3 has 15 amino acids. Germline V gene data show CDR1 as SNHLY and CDR2 as FYNNEI. The CDR3 DNA is TGTGCCAGCAGCCGGACAGTCTCCTCTGGAAACACCATATATTTT. Translation gives CASSRTVSSGNTIYF.

This clone was seen at least ten times. The rearrangement links TRBV4-1 to TRBJ1-5; D call uncertain. The CDR3 is made up of 15 amino acids. Trimming cost V 4 bases and J 7 bases, with 17 bases left between them. Germline V gives CDR1 MGHRA, CDR2 YSYEKL. The CDR3 spells CASSRGFLGEQPQHF. The CDR3 region has the DNA TGCGCCAGCAGCCGGGGATTCCTGGGAGAACAGCCCCAGCATTTT.